Following are 20 T cell receptor beta chains from one sample sequenced in a study of cytomegalovirus exposure and HLA in healthy donors. Primers included in the PCR were 60 Vbeta and 13 Jbeta primers. The protocol was immunoSEQ multiplex PCR, while the TCRdb copy is restricted to in-frame clones and leaves out a portion. In the table there are under 200,000 clones, less than 80% of which are singletons. The sample taken for sequencing was PBMCs. The receptor set was obtained from a man between 40 and 49 years old in good health and CMV-seronegative.

This clone was seen only a few times. This rearrangement joins TRBV5-1 to TRBJ2-5, with TRBD2 identical over 9 bases. The J segment lost 1 base and the V segment lost 0 bases, leaving 4 bases of the junction unmatched. CDR1 SGHRS and CDR2 YFSETQ come from the germline V gene. This CDR3 is 16 amino acids long. The CDR3 loop reads CASSLVGTSSQETQYF. The CDR3 region has the DNA TGCGCCAGCAGCTTGGTTGGGACTAGCAGCCAAGAGACCCAGTACTTC.

V is TRBV7-2 and J is TRBJ2-7, with 7 bases aligning to TRBD1. The ends lost 4 bases at V and 2 bases at J; junction bases unmatched: 17. CDR1 and CDR2 (germline): SGHTA, FQGNSA. The CDR3 runs 18 residues. The chain's CDR3 is CASSWGRVGQTLTYEQYF. Written as DNA, the CDR3 is TGTGCCAGCAGCTGGGGGCGGGTGGGACAGACACTAACCTACGAGCAGTACTTC.

The rearrangement joins TRBV6-1 to TRBJ2-2; TRBD1 aligns across 9 bases. Germline assignment: CDR1 MNHNS and CDR2 SASEGT. Losses at the gene ends were 4 bases for V and 2 bases for J; bases not matched to a gene: 2. This CDR3 comprises 15 residues. This CDR3 is CASSGGQGNTGELFF. The CDR3 DNA is TGTGCCAGCAGTGGGGGACAGGGAAACACCGGGGAGCTGTTTTTT.

The chain links TRBV6-6 to TRBJ1-1; 9 bases are a match to TRBD1. The germline V gene encodes CDR1 MNHNY and CDR2 SVGAGI (reference sequence). This CDR3 contains 14 residues. With 6 bases clipped from V and 6 bases from J, the junction kept 8 bases outside the gene matches. The CDR3 nucleotides read TGTGCCAGCAGGCCGAACAGGGGGCGAGCTGAAGCTTTCTTT. It is translated as CASRPNRGRAEAFF.

This chain uses TRBV20-1 with TRBJ1-2; TRBD1 is a possible D gene (6 bases). The length of the CDR3 is 11 residues. Germline values: CDR1 DFQATT, CDR2 SNEGSKA (reference sequence). CDR3 loop: CSSEGGPGYTF. The CDR3 nucleotides read TGCAGCTCGGAGGGGGGGCCCGGCTACACCTTC.

The CDR3 sequence is CASSSNLIGAETQYF. In nucleotides, the CDR3 is TGCGCCAGCAGCTCAAACTTAATAGGGGCCGAGACCCAGTACTTC. The chain joins TRBV5-1 to TRBJ2-5, with D possibly matching TRBD1 (5 bases). CDR1 is SGHRS and CDR2 is YFSETQ in the germline V gene. V was pared by 3 bases and J by 5 bases, with 17 bases between. CDR3 length: 15 amino acids. Filled out from reference TRBV5-1 and TRBJ2-5, the complete variable domain reads KAGVTQTPRYLIKTRGQQVTLSCSPISGHRSVSWYQQTPGQGLQFLFEYFSETQRNKGNFPGRFSGRQFSNSRSEMNVSTLELGDSALYLCASSSNLIGAETQYFGPGTRLLVL.

In this sample, this clone turned up a few times. This sequence joins TRBV5-4 and TRBJ2-2; 9 nucleotides match TRBD2. Germline CDR1 reads SGHNT; CDR2 reads YYREEE (reference sequence). J lost 6 bases, V lost 4 bases, and 10 bases had no gene match. The CDR3 consists of 16 residues. CDR3 bases: TGTGCCAGCAGCCCGGGTGGGCTAGCGGGGTCCGGGGAGCTGTTTTTT. Translated: CASSPGGLAGSGELFF.

This chain connects TRBV5-4 to TRBJ1-4; 10 positions match TRBD1. Germline V gives CDR1 SGHNT, CDR2 YYREEE (reference sequence). CDR3 length: 15 amino acids. The trim removed 4 bases at V and 7 bases at J, leaving 7 bases unmatched. CDR3 in amino acids: CASSQMTGGGEKLFF. As DNA, the CDR3 is TGTGCCAGCAGCCAAATGACAGGGGGCGGTGAAAAACTGTTTTTT.

V is TRBV9 and J is TRBJ1-2, with 8 bases matching TRBD1. From germline, CDR1 is SGDLS and CDR2 YYNGEE. V shed 4 bases, J shed 5 bases, and the junction held 7 bases outside the gene matches. This CDR3 region has 14 residues. The CDR3 sequence is CASSPDREAYGYTF. In DNA form, the CDR3 reads TGTGCCAGCAGCCCGGACAGGGAGGCTTATGGCTACACCTTC.

The chain links TRBV19 to TRBJ1-5, with 7 bases matching TRBD1. With V trimmed by 4 bases and J by 2 bases, 2 bases remained unmatched. The germline V gene encodes CDR1 LNHDA and CDR2 SQIVND (reference sequence). The CDR3 is made up of 14 amino acids. The CDR3 nucleotides are TGTGCCAGTAGTACGGGACAGCGCAATCAGCCCCAGCATTTT. It specifies CASSTGQRNQPQHF.

This clone has just one count. The gene calls are TRBV5-1 and TRBJ2-7, with 7 bases identical to TRBD1. With V trimmed by 2 bases and J by 6 bases, 5 bases remained unmatched. Germline V gives CDR1 SGHRS, CDR2 YFSETQ. The CDR3 consists of 13 residues. The CDR3 protein is CASSFGTAREQYF. For the CDR3, the DNA is TGCGCCAGCAGCTTCGGGACAGCACGCGAGCAGTACTTC.

The chain links TRBV28 to TRBJ1-4; 8 positions agree with TRBD1. Germline V gene data show CDR1 as MDHEN and CDR2 as SYDVKM. This CDR3 has 15 amino acids. V lost 8 bases to trimming and J lost 8 bases; unmatched junction nucleotides: 13. The CDR3 sequence: CASLYPGSGGEKLFF. For the CDR3, the DNA is TGTGCCAGCCTCTACCCGGGTTCAGGGGGCGAAAAACTGTTTTTT.

CDR3 protein: CASSQEGDRTLSYEQYF. DNA of the CDR3: TGTGCCAGCAGCCAAGAGGGGGACAGGACCCTCTCCTACGAGCAGTACTTC. The chain employs TRBV4-2 and TRBJ2-7, with 8 nucleotides matching TRBD1. The junction had 7 bases not matched to a gene; V was cut back by 0 bases and J by 0 bases. CDR3 length: 17 residues. The germline V gene has CDR1 LGHNA and CDR2 YNFKEQ.

This clone showed up just once. The J gene is TRBJ2-2, the V gene TRBV2; 7 nucleotides line up with TRBD1. The CDR3 runs 15 residues. Germline CDR1 is SNHLY and CDR2 is FYNNEI. The trim removed 5 bases at V and 1 base at J, leaving 4 bases unmatched. The CDR3 loop is CASSRQGLNTGELFF. As DNA, the CDR3 is TGTGCCAGCAGTCGACAGGGCCTGAACACCGGGGAGCTGTTTTTT.

The genes are TRBV29-1 and TRBJ1-1; D is possibly TRBD1 (5 bases). The CDR3 has 12 amino acids. From germline, CDR1 is SQVTM and CDR2 ANQGSEA. V dropped 4 bases and J dropped 3 bases, with 9 bases sitting between them. DNA for the CDR3: TGCAGCGTTGTATTAGGGGACACTGAAGCTTTCTTT. This gives the protein CSVVLGDTEAFF.

This clone was detected only a few times. The chain recombines TRBV28 with TRBJ2-2, with 8 positions matching TRBD1. The CDR3 consists of 15 residues. J gave up 5 bases and V 3 bases, and 5 bases lay outside the gene matches. Germline lookup yields CDR1 MDHEN and CDR2 SYDVKM. The CDR3 nucleotides are TGTGCCAGCAGTTTCAGGGGGCTGAGGACCGGGGAGCTGTTTTTT. Encoded protein: CASSFRGLRTGELFF.

This chain connects TRBV18 to TRBJ1-1; the D gene is possibly TRBD1 (5 bases). This CDR3 has 15 amino acids. Trimming shortened V by 3 bases and J by 1 base, and 12 bases separated the two germline ends. Germline assignment: CDR1 KGHSH and CDR2 LQKENI. The CDR3 here is CASSPSTAQNTEAFF. Here the CDR3 DNA reads TGTGCCAGCTCACCCTCGACAGCCCAGAACACTGAAGCTTTCTTT.

The chain links TRBV9 to TRBJ2-1, with TRBD1 identical over 10 bases. Trimming took 4 bases from V and 4 from J; bases not matched to a gene: 5. The CDR3 is 15 residues long. Per germline, CDR1 SGDLS and CDR2 YYNGEE. Written as DNA, the CDR3 is TGTGCCAGCAGCTTCCGGGACAGGGGTTACAATGAGCAGTTCTTC. It yields the protein CASSFRDRGYNEQFF.

The rearrangement uses TRBV18 and TRBJ2-1, with TRBD2 matching 9 bases. The CDR3 runs 15 residues. The V gene end was trimmed by 2 bases and the J gene end by 7 bases; junction bases not matched to a gene: 6. In germline, CDR1 is KGHSH, CDR2 LQKENI. The CDR3 is CASSPEAGGQNEQFF. CDR3 nucleotide sequence: TGTGCCAGCTCACCAGAGGCGGGAGGGCAGAATGAGCAGTTCTTC.

This clone showed up just once. The chain combines TRBV19 with TRBJ2-7; 7 nucleotides align to TRBD1. Germline CDR1 and CDR2: LNHDA and SQIVND (reference sequence). V lost 3 bases to trimming and J lost 4 bases; unmatched junction nucleotides: 6. This CDR3 region has 14 residues. CDR3 coding DNA: TGTGCCAGTAGTATTCGACAGGGAGCTTACGAGCAGTACTTC. It is translated as CASSIRQGAYEQYF.